The TCR beta chain described here comes from a study of early T cells in non-severe SARS-CoV-2 infection. The CDR3 is 14 residues long. The V gene's germline CDR1 is KGHDR and CDR2 SFDVKD. V gave up 9 bases and J gave up 2 bases, with 12 bases separating them. As part of library construction, unique molecular identifiers were attached to individual cDNA molecules. A single record per CDR3 protein comes from TCRdb applying MiXCR to the 5' RACE reads. Of 70,000 to 85,000 distinct CDR3 sequences in the sample, more than 9% were seen once. This clonotype was counted at least ten times. Sequencing was carried out using whole blood. The rearrangement joins TRBV24-1 to TRBJ2-2; D possibly corresponds to TRBD1 (6 bases). The sequence came from an adult who was a healthcare worker with PCR-confirmed SARS-CoV-2 infection or an uninfected control (not recorded which). The DNA for the CDR3 is TGTGCCACCTCCGGGACACCCAACACCGGGGAGCTGTTTTTT. Amino acid sequence: CATSGTPNTGELFF.